The 18 T cell receptor beta chains in this list originate from one sample, sequenced in a study of T cell responses to AZD1222 COVID-19 vaccine. Sequenced by immunoSEQ multiplex PCR; TCRdb stores in-frame clones only, minus some. Of some 80,000 clones listed, approximately 89% were seen once; the top ten hold about 9%. Specimen: peripheral blood, collected 28 days after the second dose of the MenACWY control vaccine. The receptor set was obtained from an adult who received the MenACWY meningococcal vaccine as a control.

The chain couples TRBV7-6 to TRBJ2-2; D gene unclear. The V and J ends lost 0 bases and 4 bases respectively, with 9 bases between them. The V gene's germline CDR1 is SGHVS and CDR2 FNYEAQ. This CDR3 spans 15 amino acids. CDR3 in amino acids: CASSLAGRSTGELFF. CDR3 coding DNA: TGTGCCAGCAGCTTAGCAGGAAGATCCACCGGGGAGCTGTTTTTT.

The chain uses TRBV2 and TRBJ2-3; possibly TRBD1 for D (6 bases). This CDR3 region has 15 residues. In germline, CDR1 is SNHLY, CDR2 FYNNEI. The germline V and J ends were trimmed by 0 bases and 6 bases, with 13 bases remaining between them. CDR3 in amino acids: CASSEAWGPPDTQYF. The CDR3 DNA reads as TGTGCCAGCAGTGAAGCTTGGGGGCCCCCCGATACGCAGTATTTT.

The chain joins TRBV29-1 to TRBJ1-1; D gene uncertain. The V gene's germline CDR1 is SQVTM and CDR2 ANQGSEA. Trimming removed 4 bases at V and 9 bases at J, with 12 bases between. This CDR3 spans 11 amino acids. CDR3 in amino acids: CSVVWNTQAFF. The CDR3 DNA is TGCAGCGTTGTGTGGAACACCCAAGCTTTCTTT.

This sequence joins TRBV4-3 and TRBJ2-1; TRBD1 matches 11 bases. This CDR3 spans 17 amino acids. Germline V lookup: CDR1 LGHNA, CDR2 YSLEER. Unmatched junction bases numbered 5, after V lost 0 bases and J lost 4 bases. The CDR3 here is CASSQDFGTGGYNEQFF. DNA of the CDR3: TGCGCCAGCAGCCAAGATTTTGGGACAGGGGGATACAATGAGCAGTTCTTC.

The rearrangement links TRBV5-1 to TRBJ2-7; 9 positions match TRBD1. CDR3 length: 16 residues. The junction had 9 bases not matched to a gene; V was cut back by 0 bases and J by 5 bases. Germline values: CDR1 SGHRS, CDR2 YFSETQ. CDR3 nucleotide sequence: TGCGCCAGCAGCTTGGATGGGAGGACAGGGGTTAACGAGCAGTACTTC. Protein sequence: CASSLDGRTGVNEQYF.

The gene calls are TRBV7-2 and TRBJ2-1; D is unclear. CDR1 and CDR2 from the germline V gene are SGHTA and FQGNSA. Trimming took off 4 bases at V and 7 bases at J, with 11 bases between the two ends. The CDR3 length is 13 residues. CDR3: CASSWTQRNEQFF. The CDR3 coding sequence is TGTGCCAGCAGCTGGACCCAGAGGAATGAGCAGTTCTTC.

The chain couples TRBV9 to TRBJ1-2, with D tentatively TRBD1 (6 bases). This CDR3 spans 14 amino acids. V was cut by 3 bases and J by 8 bases, with 17 bases left in between. Germline CDR1 and CDR2: SGDLS and YYNGEE. The DNA for the CDR3 is TGTGCCAGCAGCGGTTCAACGGGCAGGGGAGGCTACACCTTC. This translates into CASSGSTGRGGYTF.

As DNA, the CDR3 is TGTGCCAGTAGTAGCGGACAGGGTGGGGTGGCCGGGGAGCTGTTTTTT. Translating gives CASSSGQGGVAGELFF. The chain couples TRBV19 to TRBJ2-2, with TRBD1 matching 8 bases. From germline, CDR1 is LNHDA and CDR2 SQIVND (reference sequence). There are 16 residues in the CDR3. V shed 4 bases, J shed 6 bases, and the junction held 10 bases outside the gene matches. Based on the CDR3 plus reference TRBV19 and TRBJ2-2, the full variable domain is DGGITQSPKYLFRKEGQNVTLSCEQNLNHDAMYWYRQDPGQGLRLIYYSQIVNDFQKGDIAEGYSVSREKKESFPLTVTSAQKNPTAFYLCASSSGQGGVAGELFFGEGSRLTVL.

The chain employs TRBV27 and TRBJ2-5, with 8 bases lining up with TRBD1. This CDR3 is built from 13 residues. Germline V gives CDR1 MNHEY, CDR2 SMNVEV (reference sequence). The V gene end was trimmed by 7 bases and the J gene end by 6 bases; junction bases not matched to a gene: 7. The CDR3: CASTRGQAQTQYF. The CDR3 DNA reads as TGTGCCAGCACCCGGGGACAGGCGCAGACCCAGTACTTC.

This chain links TRBV9 with TRBJ2-2; possible D gene TRBD2, 7 bases. The CDR3 covers 16 residues. Germline V lookup: CDR1 SGDLS, CDR2 YYNGEE. Trimming stripped 0 bases from V and 6 bases from J, with 15 bases between. The CDR3 is CASSVGSGGASGELFF. The CDR3 DNA is TGTGCCAGCAGCGTAGGATCGGGGGGCGCTTCCGGGGAGCTGTTTTTT. Full variable domain (outside the CDR3, taken from reference TRBV9 and TRBJ2-2): DSGVTQTPKHLITATGQRVTLRCSPRSGDLSVYWYQQSLDQGLQFLIQYYNGEERAKGNILERFSAQQFPDLHSELNLSSLELGDSALYFCASSVGSGGASGELFFGEGSRLTVL.

The chain carries TRBV19 and TRBJ1-1, with 7 bases matching TRBD1. The CDR3 has 14 amino acids. Germline CDR1 reads LNHDA; CDR2 reads SQIVND (reference sequence). V shed 5 bases and J 7 bases; nucleotides not matched to a gene: 10. The CDR3 DNA follows: TGTGCCAGTAGTTTCTCCCGGGACAGTGGTGAAGCTTTCTTT. Translation gives CASSFSRDSGEAFF.

The chain couples TRBV25-1 to TRBJ1-1; D perhaps matches TRBD1 (6 bases). Between the trimmed V and J ends, which lost 4 bases and 5 bases, there was a span of 11 bases. The germline V gene has CDR1 MGHDK and CDR2 SYGVNS. The CDR3 length is 13 residues. The CDR3, as DNA: TGTGCCAGCAGTGTCAGGGGATGGACTGAAGCTTTCTTT. Translated: CASSVRGWTEAFF.

The gene calls are TRBV18 and TRBJ1-5, with D possibly TRBD1 on 6 matching bases. The CDR3 runs 13 residues. CDR1 KGHSH and CDR2 LQKENI come from the germline V gene. Trimming removed 2 bases at V and 7 bases at J, with 9 bases between. The CDR3 loop is CASSPAGDQPQHF. CDR3 nucleotides: TGTGCCAGCTCACCAGCAGGGGACCAGCCCCAGCATTTT.

The J gene is TRBJ1-1, the V gene TRBV7-9; D is ambiguous. Germline CDR1 and CDR2: SEHNR and FQNEAQ (reference sequence). The V end was cut by 5 bases, the J end by 1 base, with 8 bases between. This CDR3 contains 13 residues. Written as DNA, the CDR3 is TGTGCCAGCAGCAACCGGGAGAACACTGAAGCTTTCTTT. It is translated as CASSNRENTEAFF.

The genes are TRBV18 and TRBJ1-6; no definite D call. From germline, CDR1 is KGHSH and CDR2 LQKENI. The CDR3 runs to 13 residues. V was cut by 10 bases and J by 8 bases, with 15 bases left in between. CDR3 amino acids: CATKTDGDSPLHF. As DNA, the CDR3 is TGTGCCACCAAAACAGATGGGGATTCACCCCTCCACTTT.

This chain uses TRBV6-5 with TRBJ1-6; 7 bases align to TRBD1. CDR3 length equals 15 residues. V gave up 5 bases and J gave up 6 bases; unmatched junction bases: 7. CDR1 is MNHEY, CDR2 SVGAGI, per germline. CDR3 sequence: CASSTFRDSNSPLHF. The CDR3 DNA follows: TGTGCCAGCAGTACCTTCCGGGACAGTAATTCACCCCTCCACTTT.

This chain's CDR3 is CASSLAIGDGYTF. As DNA, the CDR3 is TGTGCCAGCAGCTTGGCTATAGGGGATGGCTACACCTTC. The rearrangement joins TRBV5-4 to TRBJ1-2, with D tentatively TRBD1 (5 bases). CDR1 is SGHNT, CDR2 YYREEE, per germline (reference sequence). V dropped 0 bases and J dropped 6 bases, with 9 bases sitting between them. The CDR3 is 13 amino acids.

This chain connects TRBV3-1 (or the pseudogene TRBV3-2) to TRBJ1-2, with D tentatively TRBD1 (5 bases). The germline V gene has CDR1 LGHDT and CDR2 YNNKEL (reference sequence). Trimming stripped 1 base from V and 2 bases from J, with 5 bases between. The CDR3 runs 13 residues. The chain's CDR3 is CASSQAGNYGYTF. In DNA form, the CDR3 reads TGTGCCAGCAGCCAAGCAGGGAACTATGGCTACACCTTC.